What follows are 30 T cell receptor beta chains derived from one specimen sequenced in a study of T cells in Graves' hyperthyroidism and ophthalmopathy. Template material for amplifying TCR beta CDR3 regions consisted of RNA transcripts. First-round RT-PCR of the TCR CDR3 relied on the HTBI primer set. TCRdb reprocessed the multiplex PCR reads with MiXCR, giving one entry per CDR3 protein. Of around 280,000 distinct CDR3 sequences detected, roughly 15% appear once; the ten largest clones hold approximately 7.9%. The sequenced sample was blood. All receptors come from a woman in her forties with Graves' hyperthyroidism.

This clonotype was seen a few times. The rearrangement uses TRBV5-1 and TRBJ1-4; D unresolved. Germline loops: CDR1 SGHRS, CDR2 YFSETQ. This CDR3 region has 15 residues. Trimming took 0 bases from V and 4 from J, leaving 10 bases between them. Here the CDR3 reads CASSLVIGINEKLFF. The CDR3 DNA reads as TGCGCCAGCAGCTTGGTGATAGGGATTAATGAAAAACTGTTTTTT.

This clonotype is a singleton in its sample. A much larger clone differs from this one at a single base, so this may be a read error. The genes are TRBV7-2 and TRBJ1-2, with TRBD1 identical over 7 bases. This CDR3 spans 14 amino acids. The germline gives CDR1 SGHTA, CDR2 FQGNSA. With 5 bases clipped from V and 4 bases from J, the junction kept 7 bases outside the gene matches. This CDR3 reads CASSPRGGCYGYTF. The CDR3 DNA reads TGTGCCAGCAGCCCCCGAGGGGGCTGCTATGGCTACACCTTC.

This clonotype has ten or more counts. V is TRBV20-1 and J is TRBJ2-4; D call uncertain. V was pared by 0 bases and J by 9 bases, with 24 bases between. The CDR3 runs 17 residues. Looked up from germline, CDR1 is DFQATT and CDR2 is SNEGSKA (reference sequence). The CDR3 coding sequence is TGCAGTGCTAGAGATCATCGGTATCTTCGCGCAAGAGGCATTCAGTACTTC. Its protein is CSARDHRYLRARGIQYF.

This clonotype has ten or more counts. Written as DNA, the CDR3 is TGTGCCAGCGCGAGGGAAATCAATCAGCCCCAGCATTTT. Translated: CASAREINQPQHF. V is TRBV6-1 and J is TRBJ1-5; D not certain. The CDR3 covers 13 residues. The ends were cut back, 8 bases at V and 3 bases at J, with 11 bases in the middle. The germline gives CDR1 MNHNS, CDR2 SASEGT.

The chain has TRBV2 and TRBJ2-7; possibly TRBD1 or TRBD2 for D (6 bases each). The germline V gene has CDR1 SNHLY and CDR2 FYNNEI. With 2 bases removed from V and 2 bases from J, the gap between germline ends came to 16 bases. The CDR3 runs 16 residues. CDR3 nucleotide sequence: TGTGCCAGCAGTGAACAAGGGGGGCCGGGCCCCTACGAGCAGTACTTC. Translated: CASSEQGGPGPYEQYF.

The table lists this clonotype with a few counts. The CDR3 protein is CASSPTAWTGETQYF. The CDR3, as DNA: TGTGCCAGCAGCCCCACCGCCTGGACCGGGGAGACCCAGTACTTC. The gene calls are TRBV9 and TRBJ2-5; D ambiguous. The CDR3 length is 15 residues. The V end was cut by 4 bases, the J end by 5 bases, with 18 bases between. The V gene's germline CDR1 is SGDLS and CDR2 YYNGEE. Variable domain in full (rest from reference TRBV9 and TRBJ2-5): DSGVTQTPKHLITATGQRVTLRCSPRSGDLSVYWYQQSLDQGLQFLIQYYNGEERAKGNILERFSAQQFPDLHSELNLSSLELGDSALYFCASSPTAWTGETQYFGPGTRLLVL.

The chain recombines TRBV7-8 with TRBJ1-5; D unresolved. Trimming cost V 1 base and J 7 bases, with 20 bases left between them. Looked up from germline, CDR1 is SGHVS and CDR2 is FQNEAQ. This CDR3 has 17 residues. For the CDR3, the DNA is TGTGCCAGCAGCTTAGTCCCAGCGGGAGGGCTGGGGCAGCCCCAGCATTTT. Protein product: CASSLVPAGGLGQPQHF.

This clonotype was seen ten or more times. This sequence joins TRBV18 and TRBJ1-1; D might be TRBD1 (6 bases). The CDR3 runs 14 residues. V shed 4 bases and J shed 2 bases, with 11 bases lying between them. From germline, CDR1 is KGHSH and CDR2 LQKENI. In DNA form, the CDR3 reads TGTGCCAGCTCACGATGGGACACTAACACTGAAGCTTTCTTT. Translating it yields CASSRWDTNTEAFF.

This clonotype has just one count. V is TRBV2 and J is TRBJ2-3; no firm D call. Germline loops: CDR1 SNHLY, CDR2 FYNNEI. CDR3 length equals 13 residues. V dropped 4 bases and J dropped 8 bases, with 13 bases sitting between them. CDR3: CASSVGSPATQYF. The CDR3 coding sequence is TGTGCCAGCAGTGTAGGGTCCCCAGCTACGCAGTATTTT.

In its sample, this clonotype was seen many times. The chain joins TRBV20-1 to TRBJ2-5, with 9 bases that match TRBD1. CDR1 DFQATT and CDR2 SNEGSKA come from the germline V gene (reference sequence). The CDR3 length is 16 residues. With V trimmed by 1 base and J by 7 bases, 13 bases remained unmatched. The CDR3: CSARARPGQGSGTQYF. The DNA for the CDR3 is TGCAGTGCTAGAGCGAGGCCAGGACAGGGGTCAGGGACCCAGTACTTC.

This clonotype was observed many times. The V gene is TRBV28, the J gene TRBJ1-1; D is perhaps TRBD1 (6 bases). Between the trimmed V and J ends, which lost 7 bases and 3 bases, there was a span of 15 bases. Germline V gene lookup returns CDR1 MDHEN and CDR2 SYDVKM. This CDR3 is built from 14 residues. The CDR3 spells CASTRSGADTEAFF. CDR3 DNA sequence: TGTGCCAGCACCCGCTCGGGGGCCGACACTGAAGCTTTCTTT.

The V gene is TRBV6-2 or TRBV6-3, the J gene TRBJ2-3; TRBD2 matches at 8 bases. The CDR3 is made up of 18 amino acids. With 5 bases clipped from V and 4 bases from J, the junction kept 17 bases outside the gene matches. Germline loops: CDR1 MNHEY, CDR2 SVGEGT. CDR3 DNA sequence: TGTGCCAGCAGTAGCCTAGCGGGCCCCTTTGGAAGGGCAGATACGCAGTATTTT. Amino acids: CASSSLAGPFGRADTQYF.

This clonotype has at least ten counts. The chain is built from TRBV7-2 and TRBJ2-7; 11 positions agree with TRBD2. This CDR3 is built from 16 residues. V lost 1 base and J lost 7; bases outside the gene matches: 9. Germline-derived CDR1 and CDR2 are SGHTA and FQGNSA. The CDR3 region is CASSLGFLAGGDEQYF. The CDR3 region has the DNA TGTGCCAGCAGCTTAGGTTTCTTAGCGGGAGGGGATGAGCAGTACTTC. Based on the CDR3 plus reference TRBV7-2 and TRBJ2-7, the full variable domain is GAGVSQSPSNKVTEKGKDVELRCDPISGHTALYWYRQSLGQGLEFLIYFQGNSAPDKSGLPSDRFSAERTGGSVSTLTIQRTQQEDSAVYLCASSLGFLAGGDEQYFGPGTRLTVT.

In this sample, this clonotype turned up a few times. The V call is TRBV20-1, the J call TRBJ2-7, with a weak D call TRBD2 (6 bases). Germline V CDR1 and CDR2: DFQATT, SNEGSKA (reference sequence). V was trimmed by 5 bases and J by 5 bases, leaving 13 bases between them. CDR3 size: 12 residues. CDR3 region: CSAAGRANEQYF. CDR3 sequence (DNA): TGCAGTGCTGCCGGGAGAGCCAACGAGCAGTACTTC.

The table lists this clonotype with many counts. The CDR3 region has the DNA TGTGCCACTAGCGGGGGGAACAATGAGCAGTTCTTC. It specifies CATSGGNNEQFF. The rearrangement joins TRBV30 to TRBJ2-1, with 12 bases identical to TRBD2. The V and J ends lost 8 bases and 5 bases, in that order; junction bases with no gene match: 1. CDR1 and CDR2 (germline): GTSNPN, SVGIG (reference sequence). CDR3 size: 12 residues.

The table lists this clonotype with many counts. CDR3 DNA sequence: TGTGCCAGCAGCATCCAGGGGTCCAAAGATACGCAGTATTTT. This gives the protein CASSIQGSKDTQYF. V gene TRBV27 combines with J gene TRBJ2-3, with TRBD1 as a possible D gene (6 bases). Per the germline V gene, CDR1 is MNHEY and CDR2 is SMNVEV (reference sequence). This CDR3 spans 14 amino acids. V was clipped by 6 bases and J by 5 bases, with 15 bases between them.

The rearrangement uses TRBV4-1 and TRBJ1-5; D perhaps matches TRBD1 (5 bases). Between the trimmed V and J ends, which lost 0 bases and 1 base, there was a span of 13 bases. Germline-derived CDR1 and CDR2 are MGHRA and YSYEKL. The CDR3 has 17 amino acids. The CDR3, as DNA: TGCGCCAGCAGCCAAGATATTTCGGGGGAGAGCAATCAGCCCCAGCATTTT. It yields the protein CASSQDISGESNQPQHF.

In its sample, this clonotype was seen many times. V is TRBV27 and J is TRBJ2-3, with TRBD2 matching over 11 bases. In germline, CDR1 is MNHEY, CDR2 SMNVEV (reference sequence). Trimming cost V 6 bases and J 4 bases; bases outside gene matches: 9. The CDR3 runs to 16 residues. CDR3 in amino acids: CASRPPGLAAPDTQYF. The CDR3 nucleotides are TGTGCCAGCAGGCCTCCGGGACTAGCGGCACCAGATACGCAGTATTTT.

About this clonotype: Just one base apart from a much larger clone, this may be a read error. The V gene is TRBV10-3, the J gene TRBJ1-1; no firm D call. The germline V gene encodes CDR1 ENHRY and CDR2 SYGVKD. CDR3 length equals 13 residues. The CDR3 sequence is CAISEGANTGAFF. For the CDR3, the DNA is TGTGCCATCAGTGAAGGAGCCAACACTGGAGCTTTCTTT.

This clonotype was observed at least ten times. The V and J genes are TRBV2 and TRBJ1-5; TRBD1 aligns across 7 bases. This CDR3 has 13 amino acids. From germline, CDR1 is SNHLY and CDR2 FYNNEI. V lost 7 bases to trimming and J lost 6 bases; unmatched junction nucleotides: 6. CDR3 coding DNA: TGTGCCAGCAAGCGGACAGGTAGTCAGCCCCAGCATTTT. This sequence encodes CASKRTGSQPQHF.

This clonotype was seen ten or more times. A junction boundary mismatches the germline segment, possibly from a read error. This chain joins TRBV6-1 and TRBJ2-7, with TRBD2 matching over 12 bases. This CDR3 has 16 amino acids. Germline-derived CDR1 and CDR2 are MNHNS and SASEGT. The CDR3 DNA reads TGTACCAGCGGACCTCCCGGGACTAGCGGGCCCTACGAGCAGTACTTC. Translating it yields CTSGPPGTSGPYEQYF.

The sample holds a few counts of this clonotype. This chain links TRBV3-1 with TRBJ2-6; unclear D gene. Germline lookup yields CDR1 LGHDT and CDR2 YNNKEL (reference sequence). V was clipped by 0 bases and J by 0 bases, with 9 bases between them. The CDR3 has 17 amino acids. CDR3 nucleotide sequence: TGTGCCAGCAGCCAAGAACAAGGCCACTCTGGGGCCAACGTCCTGACTTTC. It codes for CASSQEQGHSGANVLTF.

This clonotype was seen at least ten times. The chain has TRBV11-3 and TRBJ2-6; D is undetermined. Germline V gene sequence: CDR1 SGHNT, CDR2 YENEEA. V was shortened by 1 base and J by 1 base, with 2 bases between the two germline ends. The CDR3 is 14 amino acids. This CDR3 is CASSLASGANVLTF. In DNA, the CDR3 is TGTGCCAGCAGCTTAGCTTCTGGGGCCAACGTCCTGACTTTC.

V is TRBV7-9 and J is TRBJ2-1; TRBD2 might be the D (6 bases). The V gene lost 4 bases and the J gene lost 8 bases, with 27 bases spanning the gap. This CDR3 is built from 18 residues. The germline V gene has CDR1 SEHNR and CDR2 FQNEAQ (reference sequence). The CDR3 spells CASSSPNHEVLSGDEQFF. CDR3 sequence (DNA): TGTGCCAGCAGCTCCCCAAACCATGAGGTGCTCTCGGGGGATGAGCAGTTCTTC. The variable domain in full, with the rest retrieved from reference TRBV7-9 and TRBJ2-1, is DTGVSQNPRHKITKRGQNVTFRCDPISEHNRLYWYRQTLGQGPEFLTYFQNEAQLEKSRLLSDRFSAERPKGSFSTLEIQRTEQGDSAMYLCASSSPNHEVLSGDEQFFGPGTRLTVL.

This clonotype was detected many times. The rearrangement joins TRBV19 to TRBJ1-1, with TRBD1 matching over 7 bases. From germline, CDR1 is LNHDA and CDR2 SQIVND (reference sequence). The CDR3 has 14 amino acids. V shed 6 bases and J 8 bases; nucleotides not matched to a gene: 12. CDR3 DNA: TGTGCCAGTAGGCCAAACAGGGGCCGGGGGGAAGCTTTCTTT. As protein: CASRPNRGRGEAFF.

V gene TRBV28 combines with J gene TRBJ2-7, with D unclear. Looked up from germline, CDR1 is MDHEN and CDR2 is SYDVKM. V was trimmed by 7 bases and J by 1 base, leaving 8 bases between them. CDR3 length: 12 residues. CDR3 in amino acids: CASMGGSYEQYF. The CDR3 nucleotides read TGTGCCAGCATGGGCGGTTCCTACGAGCAGTACTTC. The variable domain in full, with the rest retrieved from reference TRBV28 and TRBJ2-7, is DVKVTQSSRYLVKRTGEKVFLECVQDMDHENMFWYRQDPGLGLRLIYFSYDVKMKEKGDIPEGYSVSREKKERFSLILESASTNQTSMYLCASMGGSYEQYFGPGTRLTVT.

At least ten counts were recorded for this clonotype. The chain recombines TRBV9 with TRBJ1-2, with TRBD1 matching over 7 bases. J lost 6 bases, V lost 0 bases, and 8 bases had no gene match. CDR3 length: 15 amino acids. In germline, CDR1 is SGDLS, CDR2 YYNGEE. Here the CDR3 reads CASSVVEGAHNGYTF. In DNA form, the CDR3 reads TGTGCCAGCAGCGTAGTTGAGGGGGCGCATAATGGCTACACCTTC.

In DNA, the CDR3 is TGTGCCACCAGCAGAGAACGAGCGGGAGGGGAGCAGTTCTTC. Protein: CATSRERAGGEQFF. This rearrangement joins TRBV15 to TRBJ2-1; 10 positions agree with TRBD2. CDR1 is LNHNV and CDR2 is YYDKDF in the germline V gene (reference sequence). V trimming: 0 bases; J trimming: 10 bases; junction bases outside the gene matches: 3. The CDR3 covers 14 residues. Looking up the rest from reference TRBV15 and TRBJ2-1 gives the full variable domain: DAMVIQNPRYQVTQFGKPVTLSCSQTLNHNVMYWYQQKSSQAPKLLFHYYDKDFNNEADTPDNFQSRRPNTSFCFLDIRSPGLGDTAMYLCATSRERAGGEQFFGPGTRLTVL.

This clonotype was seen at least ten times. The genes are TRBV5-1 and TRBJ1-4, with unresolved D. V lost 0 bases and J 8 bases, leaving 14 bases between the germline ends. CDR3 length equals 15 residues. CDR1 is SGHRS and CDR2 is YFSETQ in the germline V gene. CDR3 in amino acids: CASSLDGIGGEKLFF. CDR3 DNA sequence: TGCGCCAGCAGCTTGGACGGGATAGGAGGGGAAAAACTGTTTTTT.

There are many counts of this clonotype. CDR3 sequence reads: CASSLENTEAFF. The CDR3 DNA sequence: TGTGCCAGCAGTTTAGAGAACACTGAAGCTTTCTTT. This rearrangement joins TRBV12-3 or TRBV12-4 to TRBJ1-1, with D hard to call. This CDR3 has 12 residues. Trimming removed 1 base from V and 1 base from J, with 1 base in between.